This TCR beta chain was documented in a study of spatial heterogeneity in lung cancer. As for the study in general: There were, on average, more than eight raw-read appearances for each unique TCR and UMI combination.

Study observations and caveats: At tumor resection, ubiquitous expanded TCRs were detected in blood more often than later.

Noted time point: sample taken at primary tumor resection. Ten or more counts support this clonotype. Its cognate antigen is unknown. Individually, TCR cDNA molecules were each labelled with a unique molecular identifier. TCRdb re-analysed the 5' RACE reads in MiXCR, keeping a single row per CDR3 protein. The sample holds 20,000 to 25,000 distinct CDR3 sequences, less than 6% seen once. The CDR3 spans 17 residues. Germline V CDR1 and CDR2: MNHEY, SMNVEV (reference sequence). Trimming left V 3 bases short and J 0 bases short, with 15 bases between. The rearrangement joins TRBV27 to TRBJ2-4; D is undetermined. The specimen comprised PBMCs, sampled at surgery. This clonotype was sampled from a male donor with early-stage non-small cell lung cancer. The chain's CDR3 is CASSFVGWDQAKNIQYF. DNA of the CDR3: TGTGCCAGCAGTTTTGTAGGATGGGATCAAGCCAAAAACATTCAGTACTTC.